This T cell receptor beta chain is drawn from a study of cytomegalovirus exposure and HLA in healthy donors. Study findings and constraints: Cytomegalovirus status was reportedly diagnosed by the classifier with high sensitivity and specificity. Researchers reported in a later analysis that a missense DCLRE1C variant was tied to TCR beta V- and J-gene trimming. In most subjects, TCR beta sequences reportedly gave accurate predictions of HLA-A and HLA-B alleles.

Losses at the gene ends were 0 bases for V and 4 bases for J; bases not matched to a gene: 5. The germline V gene has CDR1 SGHRS and CDR2 YFSETQ. The CDR3 is made up of 16 amino acids. This clone was seen once. Its specificity is unknown. Both 60 Vbeta primers and 13 Jbeta primers went into the PCR. Only in-frame clones appear in the TCRdb table, and some are missing; sequencing was by immunoSEQ multiplex PCR. The table includes around 180,000 clones, approximately 80% detected once. This sequence was found in a woman aged 40-49 years in good health and CMV-seronegative. This chain joins TRBV5-1 and TRBJ2-2; TRBD1 aligns across 8 bases. Source material: PBMCs. The CDR3: CASSLEAGGFTGELFF. Written as DNA, the CDR3 is TGCGCCAGCAGCTTGGAGGCAGGGGGCTTCACCGGGGAGCTGTTTTTT.